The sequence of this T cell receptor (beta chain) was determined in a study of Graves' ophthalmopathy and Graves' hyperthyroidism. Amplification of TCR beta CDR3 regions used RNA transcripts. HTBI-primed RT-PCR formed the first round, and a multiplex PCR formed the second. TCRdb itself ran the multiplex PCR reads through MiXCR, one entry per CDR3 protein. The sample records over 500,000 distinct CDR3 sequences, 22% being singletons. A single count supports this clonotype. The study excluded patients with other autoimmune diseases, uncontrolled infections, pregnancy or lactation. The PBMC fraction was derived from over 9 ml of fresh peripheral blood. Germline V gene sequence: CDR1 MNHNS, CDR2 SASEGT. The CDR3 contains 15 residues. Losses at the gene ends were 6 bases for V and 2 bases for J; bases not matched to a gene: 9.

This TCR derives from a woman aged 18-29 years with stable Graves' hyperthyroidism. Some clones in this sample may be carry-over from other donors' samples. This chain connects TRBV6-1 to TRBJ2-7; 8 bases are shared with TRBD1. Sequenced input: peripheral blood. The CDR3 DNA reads TGTGCCAGCAGAGCCACCCGACAGGGGACCTACGAGCAGTACTTC. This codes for CASRATRQGTYEQYF.